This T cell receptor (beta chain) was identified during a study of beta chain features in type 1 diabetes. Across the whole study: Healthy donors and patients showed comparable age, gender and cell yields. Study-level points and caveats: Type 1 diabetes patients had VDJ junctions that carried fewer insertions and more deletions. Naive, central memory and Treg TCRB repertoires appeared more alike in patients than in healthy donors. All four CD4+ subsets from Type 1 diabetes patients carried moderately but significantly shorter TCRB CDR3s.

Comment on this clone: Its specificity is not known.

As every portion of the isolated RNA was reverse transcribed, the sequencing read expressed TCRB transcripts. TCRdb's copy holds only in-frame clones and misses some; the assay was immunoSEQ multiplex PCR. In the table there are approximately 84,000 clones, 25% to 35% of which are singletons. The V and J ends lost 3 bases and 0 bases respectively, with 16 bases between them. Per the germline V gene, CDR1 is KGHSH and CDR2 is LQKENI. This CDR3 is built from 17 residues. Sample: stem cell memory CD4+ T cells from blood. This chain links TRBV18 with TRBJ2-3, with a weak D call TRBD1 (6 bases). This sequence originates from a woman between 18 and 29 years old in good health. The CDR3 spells CASSPLSRQGSTDTQYF. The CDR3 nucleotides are TGTGCCAGCTCACCTTTGTCGAGGCAGGGGAGCACAGATACGCAGTATTTT.